Below are 23 T cell receptor beta chains sequenced from a single sample in a study of T-cell reconstitution after alpha-beta-depleted transplantation in children. The TCRbeta library was prepared with unique molecular identifiers. TCRdb re-called the PCR reads through MiXCR, storing one row per CDR3 protein. The data contain fewer than 750,000 distinct CDR3 sequences, over 20% of them seen just once; the ten biggest clones take up around a third. Material: PBMCs, obtained before TCRalphabeta/CD19-depleted stem cell transplant. These receptors were taken from a boy in the first two years of life with Wiskott-Aldrich syndrome, due to receive a stem cell transplant.

The chain couples TRBV5-1 to TRBJ2-7; 11 positions agree with TRBD2. The CDR3 is 15 residues long. V shed 3 bases, J shed 3 bases, and the junction held 5 bases outside the gene matches. Germline CDR1 is SGHRS and CDR2 is YFSETQ. Here the CDR3 DNA reads TGCGCCAGCAGCTGGGGACTAGCGGACGACTACGAGCAGTACTTC. This sequence encodes CASSWGLADDYEQYF.

The rearrangement joins TRBV3-1 to TRBJ1-2; perhaps TRBD1 as D (5 bases). This CDR3 region has 14 residues. CDR1 and CDR2 (germline): LGHDT, YNNKEL (reference sequence). Trimming took off 0 bases at V and 5 bases at J, with 10 bases between the two ends. The CDR3, as DNA: TGTGCCAGCAGCCAAGAGGGGACTGCTTATGGCTACACCTTC. This gives the protein CASSQEGTAYGYTF.

V usage is TRBV2 and J usage is TRBJ2-7; no firm D call. With 2 bases removed from V and 3 bases from J, the gap between germline ends came to 2 bases. Germline V gives CDR1 SNHLY, CDR2 FYNNEI. CDR3 length: 11 amino acids. The DNA of the CDR3 is TGTGCCAGCAGTGAAATCTACGAGCAGTACTTC. This gives the protein CASSEIYEQYF.

The chain is built from TRBV5-6 and TRBJ2-1, with D possibly matching TRBD1 (5 bases). The CDR3 loop spans 13 amino acids. V was trimmed by 9 bases and J by 10 bases, leaving 20 bases between them. Germline V lookup: CDR1 SGHDT, CDR2 YYEEEE. The CDR3 region is CATSTVRAREQFF. Written as DNA, the CDR3 is TGTGCCACTTCGACAGTACGAGCGCGCGAGCAGTTCTTC.

This clonotype has only a few counts. This chain links TRBV4-1 with TRBJ2-7; tentatively, D is TRBD1 (6 bases). V was shortened by 2 bases and J by 6 bases, with 14 bases between the two germline ends. The germline V gene has CDR1 MGHRA and CDR2 YSYEKL. CDR3 size: 14 residues. CDR3 DNA sequence: TGCGCCAGCAGCCAAACCGGACAGACCCCCGAGCAGTACTTC. This gives the protein CASSQTGQTPEQYF.

The V call is TRBV10-3, the J call TRBJ2-1; 11 nucleotides agree with TRBD1. The germline CDR1 and CDR2 sequences are ENHRY and SYGVKD. After removal of 9 bases from V and 8 bases from J, the junction contained 6 bases not matched to a gene. The CDR3 runs 13 residues. For the CDR3, the DNA is TGTGCCATAGGACAGGGGGCACCCGATGAGCAGTTCTTC. Translation: CAIGQGAPDEQFF.

The CDR3 sequence: CASSLRSRGAWNTEAFF. The CDR3, as DNA: TGCGCCAGCAGCTTGAGGTCCAGGGGGGCATGGAACACTGAAGCTTTCTTT. The V and J genes are TRBV5-1 and TRBJ1-1, with 7 bases lining up with TRBD1. Per the germline V gene, CDR1 is SGHRS and CDR2 is YFSETQ. J lost 1 base, V lost 1 base, and 10 bases had no gene match. The CDR3 covers 17 residues.

J is TRBJ2-5 and V is TRBV20-1; D is unclear. CDR3 length: 11 amino acids. The germline V and J ends were trimmed by 5 bases and 2 bases, with 6 bases remaining between them. Germline loops: CDR1 DFQATT, CDR2 SNEGSKA (reference sequence). This CDR3 reads CSARQQETQYF. The DNA of the CDR3 is TGCAGTGCTCGACAACAAGAGACCCAGTACTTC.

This sequence joins TRBV9 and TRBJ1-1; D perhaps matches TRBD1 (6 bases). Per the germline V gene, CDR1 is SGDLS and CDR2 is YYNGEE. CDR3 length: 16 residues. The germline V and J ends were trimmed by 2 bases and 3 bases, with 17 bases remaining between them. For the CDR3, the DNA is TGTGCCAGCAGCGTGGGCGCAGGGGTAGGGGACACTGAAGCTTTCTTT. It translates to CASSVGAGVGDTEAFF. Combining the CDR3 with reference TRBV9 and TRBJ1-1 gives the whole variable domain DSGVTQTPKHLITATGQRVTLRCSPRSGDLSVYWYQQSLDQGLQFLIQYYNGEERAKGNILERFSAQQFPDLHSELNLSSLELGDSALYFCASSVGAGVGDTEAFFGQGTRLTVV.

The chain uses TRBV2 and TRBJ1-1; TRBD1 matches at 9 bases. J was trimmed by 6 bases and V by 6 bases; bases with no gene match: 8. The length of the CDR3 is 14 residues. The germline CDR1 and CDR2 sequences are SNHLY and FYNNEI. The CDR3: CASRIRDRESEAFF. The CDR3 DNA reads TGTGCCAGCAGAATCCGGGACAGGGAATCTGAAGCTTTCTTT.

V gene TRBV27 combines with J gene TRBJ1-6; 9 bases match TRBD1. Germline V gene lookup returns CDR1 MNHEY and CDR2 SMNVEV (reference sequence). The junction had 8 bases not matched to a gene; V was cut back by 5 bases and J by 9 bases. The CDR3 is 15 residues long. The DNA for the CDR3 is TGTGCCAGCAGTCCTCAGGGACAGGGCGGTTCACCCCTCCACTTT. The encoded protein is CASSPQGQGGSPLHF.

This clonotype has more than one count but fewer than ten. V is TRBV4-2 and J is TRBJ2-5; 11 bases fit TRBD2. CDR1 and CDR2 from the germline V gene are LGHNA and YNFKEQ. The CDR3 sequence is 16 residues long. The V gene end was trimmed by 1 base and the J gene end by 1 base; junction bases not matched to a gene: 2. For the CDR3, the DNA is TGTGCCAGCAGCCAAGCCGGGACTAGCGGCCAAGAGACCCAGTACTTC. This encodes CASSQAGTSGQETQYF.

This clonotype was counted many times. This chain uses TRBV20-1 with TRBJ2-1, with D perhaps matching TRBD1 or TRBD2 (5 bases each). CDR1 DFQATT and CDR2 SNEGSKA come from the germline V gene (reference sequence). The V and J ends lost 3 bases and 2 bases respectively, with 8 bases between them. The CDR3 runs 13 residues. The CDR3 DNA reads TGCAGTGCTAGCCGGGACCCCTACAATGAGCAGTTCTTC. Translated, it gives CSASRDPYNEQFF.

This clonotype was detected a few times. J is TRBJ2-1 and V is TRBV5-1, with 10 bases fitting TRBD2. Germline-derived CDR1 and CDR2 are SGHRS and YFSETQ. CDR3 length: 15 amino acids. The trim removed 0 bases at V and 12 bases at J, leaving 9 bases unmatched. The CDR3, as DNA: TGCGCCAGCAGCTTGGCGGGGCTAGCGGGGGCAACGCAGTTCTTC. It encodes CASSLAGLAGATQFF.

In its sample, this clonotype was seen a few times. This sequence joins TRBV28 and TRBJ2-1; 12 nucleotides align to TRBD2. Germline V CDR1 and CDR2: MDHEN, SYDVKM. This CDR3 has 15 residues. V trimming: 2 bases; J trimming: 9 bases; junction bases outside the gene matches: 5. CDR3 loop: CASSLLAGGPAEQFF. CDR3 coding DNA: TGTGCCAGCAGTTTACTAGCGGGAGGGCCGGCTGAGCAGTTCTTC.

This chain joins TRBV5-1 and TRBJ1-4; the D is unclear. The CDR3 is 13 amino acids. V lost 2 bases and J 5 bases, leaving 7 bases between the germline ends. CDR1 and CDR2 from the germline V gene are SGHRS and YFSETQ. Here the CDR3 DNA reads TGCGCCAGCAGCTTAGCCGGGAATGAAAAACTGTTTTTT. Amino acid sequence: CASSLAGNEKLFF.

The chain couples TRBV20-1 to TRBJ2-3; TRBD2 might be the D (6 bases). The CDR3 covers 15 residues. Trimming left V 5 bases short and J 3 bases short, with 18 bases between. Looked up from germline, CDR1 is DFQATT and CDR2 is SNEGSKA (reference sequence). This chain's CDR3 is CSASGTHGPTDTQYF. CDR3 nucleotide sequence: TGCAGTGCTTCCGGGACTCACGGACCTACAGATACGCAGTATTTT.

The CDR3 sequence: CSVRGRQETQYF. The CDR3 nucleotides read TGCAGCGTTCGGGGGCGGCAAGAGACCCAGTACTTC. V is TRBV29-1 and J is TRBJ2-5; D possibly uses TRBD1 or TRBD2 (6 bases each). CDR1 and CDR2 from the germline V gene are SQVTM and ANQGSEA. The CDR3 has 12 residues. The germline V and J ends were trimmed by 5 bases and 2 bases, with 9 bases remaining between them.

The sample holds a few counts of this clonotype. The chain is built from TRBV6-1 and TRBJ1-2, with TRBD1 matching 10 bases. This CDR3 comprises 15 residues. Trimming cost V 8 bases and J 8 bases; bases outside gene matches: 14. The germline CDR1 and CDR2 sequences are MNHNS and SASEGT. This CDR3 is CASLQGQGLVGGYTF. The CDR3 coding sequence is TGTGCCAGCCTTCAGGGACAGGGGTTGGTTGGAGGCTACACCTTC.

CDR3 nucleotides: TGTGCCAGCGCTAACGTCGAGGTCGGGGAGCTGTTTTTT. It codes for CASANVEVGELFF. This chain connects TRBV6-5 to TRBJ2-2; D not resolved. With 8 bases removed from V and 7 bases from J, the gap between germline ends came to 14 bases. The CDR3 has 13 amino acids. Germline CDR1 is MNHEY and CDR2 is SVGAGI.

This clonotype has more than one count but fewer than ten. The rearrangement joins TRBV5-1 to TRBJ2-4; 12 nucleotides align to TRBD2. From germline, CDR1 is SGHRS and CDR2 YFSETQ. CDR3 length equals 15 residues. The ends lost 3 bases at V and 8 bases at J; junction bases unmatched: 6. CDR3 in amino acids: CASSSRTSGKDIQYF. CDR3 coding DNA: TGCGCCAGCAGCTCAAGGACTAGCGGGAAAGACATTCAGTACTTC.

V is TRBV19 and J is TRBJ2-2; 7 bases agree with TRBD2. The CDR3 is 13 residues long. The germline V gene has CDR1 LNHDA and CDR2 SQIVND (reference sequence). Trimming took 5 bases from V and 6 from J; bases not matched to a gene: 3. CDR3 coding DNA: TGTGCCAGTAGTCGGCGGGAGTCCGGGGAGCTGTTTTTT. Amino acids: CASSRRESGELFF. Combining the CDR3 with reference TRBV19 and TRBJ2-2 gives the whole variable domain DGGITQSPKYLFRKEGQNVTLSCEQNLNHDAMYWYRQDPGQGLRLIYYSQIVNDFQKGDIAEGYSVSREKKESFPLTVTSAQKNPTAFYLCASSRRESGELFFGEGSRLTVL.

The chain joins TRBV20-1 to TRBJ1-1, with D tentatively TRBD1 (6 bases). Germline V gene data show CDR1 as DFQATT and CDR2 as SNEGSKA (reference sequence). Trimming stripped 0 bases from V and 1 base from J, with 12 bases between. The CDR3 is 15 amino acids. Here the CDR3 reads CSARDLGAWNTEAFF. For the CDR3, the DNA is TGCAGTGCTAGAGATTTGGGGGCCTGGAACACTGAAGCTTTCTTT.